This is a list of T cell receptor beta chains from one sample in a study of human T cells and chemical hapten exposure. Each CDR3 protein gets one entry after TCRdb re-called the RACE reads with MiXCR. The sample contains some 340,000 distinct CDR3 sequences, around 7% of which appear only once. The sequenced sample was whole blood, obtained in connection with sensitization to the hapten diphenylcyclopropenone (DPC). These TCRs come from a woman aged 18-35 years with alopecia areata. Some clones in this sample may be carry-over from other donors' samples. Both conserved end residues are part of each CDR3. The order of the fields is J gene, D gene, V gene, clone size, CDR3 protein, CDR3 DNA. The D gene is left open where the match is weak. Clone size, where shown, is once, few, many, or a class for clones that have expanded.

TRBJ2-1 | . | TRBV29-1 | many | CSVAGTYGSYNEQFF | TGCAGCGTTGCCGGTACCTACGGGTCCTACAATGAGCAGTTCTTC
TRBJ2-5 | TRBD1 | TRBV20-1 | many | CSAEFGQGATPLEETQYF | TGCAGTGCCGAATTCGGACAGGGGGCGACCCCCCTAGAAGAGACCCAGTACTTC
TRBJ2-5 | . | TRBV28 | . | CASSVNQEAQYF | TGTGCCAGCAGTGTCAATCAAGAGGCCCAGTACTTC
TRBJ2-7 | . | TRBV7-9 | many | CASSPGTASGEQYF | TGTGCCAGCAGCCCGGGGACCGCATCGGGTGAGCAGTACTTC
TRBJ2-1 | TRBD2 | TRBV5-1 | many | CASSSAGPQYNEQFF | TGCGCCAGCAGCTCAGCGGGGCCGCAGTACAATGAGCAGTTCTTC
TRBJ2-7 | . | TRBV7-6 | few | CASSQGLGLGDEQYF | TGTGCCAGCAGCCAAGGGTTGGGCCTTGGCGACGAGCAGTACTTC
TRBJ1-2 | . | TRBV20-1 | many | CSARDYGYTF | TGCAGTGCTAGAGATTATGGCTACACCTTC
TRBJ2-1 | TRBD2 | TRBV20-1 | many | CSAGRTSDLSDEQFF | TGCAGTGCGGGCAGGACTAGCGACCTCTCCGATGAGCAGTTCTTC
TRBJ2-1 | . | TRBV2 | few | CASSDRQNEQFF | TGTGCCAGCAGTGACAGACAGAATGAGCAGTTCTTC
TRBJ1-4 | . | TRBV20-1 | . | CSARVGTNEKLFF | TGCAGTGCTAGAGTGGGGACCAATGAAAAACTGTTTTTT
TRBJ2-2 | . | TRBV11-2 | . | CASSPGAGGIQSGELFF | TGTGCCAGCAGCCCCGGGGCCGGGGGCATACAGTCCGGGGAGCTGTTTTTT
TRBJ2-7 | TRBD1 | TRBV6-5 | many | CASSQTGGTYEQYF | TGTGCCAGCAGCCAGACAGGGGGAACCTACGAGCAGTACTTC
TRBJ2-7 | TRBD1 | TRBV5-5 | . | CASSVSIGQGSYEQYF | TGTGCCAGCAGCGTCTCAATTGGACAGGGATCCTACGAGCAGTACTTC
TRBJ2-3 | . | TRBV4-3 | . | CASSQEVIQGHTQYF | TGCGCCAGCAGCCAAGAAGTGATTCAGGGCCACACGCAGTATTTT
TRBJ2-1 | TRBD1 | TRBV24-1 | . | CATSGGQGNYNEQFF | TGTGCCACCAGTGGAGGACAGGGGAATTACAATGAGCAGTTCTTC
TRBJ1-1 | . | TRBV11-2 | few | CASSLDGTEAFF | TGTGCCAGCAGCTTAGACGGCACTGAAGCTTTCTTT
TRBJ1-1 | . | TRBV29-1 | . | CSVEVSGLNTEAFF | TGCAGCGTCGAAGTCTCGGGGCTCAACACTGAAGCTTTCTTT
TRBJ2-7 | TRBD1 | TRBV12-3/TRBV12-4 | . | CASSQNQGAVGYEQYF | TGTGCCAGCAGTCAAAATCAGGGGGCTGTAGGATACGAGCAGTACTTC
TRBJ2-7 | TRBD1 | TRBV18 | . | CASSPRDRRTYEQYF | TGTGCCAGCTCACCACGGGACAGGAGGACCTACGAGCAGTACTTC
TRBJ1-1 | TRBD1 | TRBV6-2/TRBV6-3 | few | CASTLPPGTGGTEAFF | TGTGCCAGCACCCTACCGCCCGGGACAGGGGGCACTGAAGCTTTCTTT
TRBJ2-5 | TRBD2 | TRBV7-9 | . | CASSPDLAGGLETQYF | TGTGCCAGCAGCCCGGACTTGGCGGGGGGGTTGGAGACCCAGTACTTC
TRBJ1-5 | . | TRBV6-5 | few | CASSLPGGAHQPQHF | TGTGCCAGCAGTTTGCCTGGTGGGGCCCATCAGCCCCAGCATTTT
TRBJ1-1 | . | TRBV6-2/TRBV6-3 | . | CASISNMNTEAFF | TGTGCCAGCATATCCAACATGAACACTGAAGCTTTCTTT
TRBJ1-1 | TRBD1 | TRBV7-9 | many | CASSSLGNTGGSTEAFF | TGTGCCAGCAGCTCACTGGGTAACACAGGGGGCTCTACTGAAGCTTTCTTT
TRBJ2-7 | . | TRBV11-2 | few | CASSLEVQAPYEQYF | TGTGCCAGCAGCTTAGAAGTCCAGGCTCCCTACGAGCAGTACTTC
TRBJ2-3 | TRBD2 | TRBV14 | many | CASSSRWGLRGTDTQYF | TGTGCCAGCAGCTCTCGATGGGGCCTGCGGGGGACAGATACGCAGTATTTT